This TCR beta chain is drawn from a study of technical replicates of blood from a few donors. V lost 0 bases and J lost 1, with 6 bases in between. The CDR3 totals 14 residues. CDR1 ENHRY and CDR2 SYGVKD come from the germline V gene. The repertoire was sequenced with immunoSEQ multiplex PCR; TCRdb's copy has only in-frame clones and lacks some. The table shows approximately 100,000 clones, with 96% occurring only once. The sequence derives from a human donor in good health. The chain combines TRBV10-3 with TRBJ1-2; D gene uncertain. Sequenced material: T cells isolated from PBMCs. As DNA, the CDR3 is TGTGCCATCAGTGAGTCTCCGGGTAACTATGGCTACACCTTC. This codes for CAISESPGNYGYTF.